This passage covers 5 T cell receptor beta chains from one sample sequenced in a study of T-cell memory formation after mild COVID-19. TCRdb re-called the 5' RACE reads with MiXCR, one entry per CDR3 protein. This table holds under 300,000 distinct CDR3 sequences, over 8.5% found once. Material: PBMCs or a T cell subset sorted from them (not recorded which). These receptors came from a man aged 18 to 35 who had mild COVID-19 (a few samples of this study predate the infection). Cell type and time point are not known.

This clonotype was observed a handful of times. The J gene is TRBJ2-7, the V gene TRBV18, with D possibly TRBD1 on 6 matching bases. The CDR3 extends over 12 amino acids. V lost 4 bases to trimming and J lost 6 bases, with 10 bases between them. Germline lookup yields CDR1 KGHSH and CDR2 LQKENI. DNA of the CDR3: TGTGCCAGCTCACAGAGGGGGTCCGAGCAGTACGTC. It is translated as CASSQRGSEQYV.

This clonotype has only a few counts. This rearrangement joins TRBV4-3 to TRBJ2-3, with D possibly being TRBD1 (6 bases). The length of the CDR3 is 17 residues. The V gene lost 0 bases and the J gene lost 4 bases, with 17 bases spanning the gap. Germline V gene data show CDR1 as LGHNA and CDR2 as YSLEER. CDR3 in amino acids: CASSQDRGHSPPDTQYF. Here the CDR3 DNA reads TGCGCCAGCAGCCAAGATAGGGGACATTCCCCGCCAGATACGCAGTATTTT.

This chain links TRBV29-1 with TRBJ1-1; D is perhaps TRBD1 (6 bases). Germline assignment: CDR1 SQVTM and CDR2 ANQGSEA. The CDR3 is 10 residues long. With 7 bases removed from V and 8 bases from J, the gap between germline ends came to 11 bases. The CDR3 DNA sequence: TGCAGCGGCGGGGGCGACGAAGCTTTCTTT. Amino acid sequence: CSGGGDEAFF.

The chain links TRBV7-6 to TRBJ2-2, with D perhaps matching TRBD2 (6 bases). The CDR3 totals 16 residues. V was shortened by 5 bases and J by 0 bases, with 13 bases between the two germline ends. Germline loops: CDR1 SGHVS, CDR2 FNYEAQ. CDR3 region: CASSPTSGANTGELFF. As DNA, the CDR3 is TGTGCCAGCAGCCCTACCTCGGGGGCGAACACCGGGGAGCTGTTTTTT. Looking up the rest from reference TRBV7-6 and TRBJ2-2 gives the full variable domain: GAGVSQSPRYKVTKRGQDVALRCDPISGHVSLYWYRQALGQGPEFLTYFNYEAQQDKSGLPNDRFSAERPEGSISTLTIQRTEQRDSAMYRCASSPTSGANTGELFFGEGSRLTVL.

This clonotype came up a few times. This rearrangement joins TRBV20-1 to TRBJ2-1; D might be TRBD1 (6 bases). Germline V gene sequence: CDR1 DFQATT, CDR2 SNEGSKA (reference sequence). Trimming removed 1 base at V and 2 bases at J, with 12 bases between. The CDR3 extends over 15 amino acids. CDR3 residues: CSARGIRQAYNEQFF. The CDR3 nucleotides are TGCAGTGCTAGAGGCATACGACAGGCCTACAATGAGCAGTTCTTC.